Following are 22 T cell receptor beta chains from one sample sequenced in a study of graft-versus-host responses after intestinal transplantation. For these receptors, no antigen is known. Only in-frame clones appear in the TCRdb table, and some are missing; sequencing was by immunoSEQ multiplex PCR. The sample carries just under 90,000 clones, roughly 80% recorded once. Specimen: unstimulated CD8+ T cells sorted from spleen or lymph node cells, collected before intestinal transplant. These receptors originate from a human donor who received an intestinal transplant.

The chain employs TRBV6-1 and TRBJ2-7; TRBD1 or TRBD2 may be the D gene (5 bases each). Germline V lookup: CDR1 MNHNS, CDR2 SASEGT. V lost 1 base, J lost 4 bases, and 26 bases lay in between. This CDR3 spans 19 amino acids. The CDR3 loop is CASSEESSLVWDPSYEQYF. For the CDR3, the DNA is TGTGCCAGCAGTGAAGAGAGTTCGCTGGTTTGGGACCCCTCATACGAGCAGTACTTC.

The rearrangement links TRBV6-5 to TRBJ2-7; a weak D match, TRBD1 (6 bases). The CDR3 has 13 amino acids. V lost 0 bases and J lost 6, with 9 bases in between. Germline assignment: CDR1 MNHEY and CDR2 SVGAGI. Here the CDR3 reads CASSYSQGSEQYF. CDR3 sequence (DNA): TGTGCCAGCAGTTACTCACAGGGAAGCGAGCAGTACTTC.

This chain links TRBV28 with TRBJ2-2, with D maybe TRBD1 (5 bases). Germline V gives CDR1 MDHEN, CDR2 SYDVKM. The CDR3 consists of 15 residues. V lost 0 bases to trimming and J lost 3 bases, with 8 bases between them. CDR3 sequence (DNA): TGTGCCAGCAGTTTATGGGACACCTACACCGGGGAGCTGTTTTTT. Amino acids: CASSLWDTYTGELFF.

This clone showed up just a few times. The chain has TRBV29-1 and TRBJ2-7, with D unresolved. Germline CDR1 reads SQVTM; CDR2 reads ANQGSEA. V gave up 4 bases and J gave up 0 bases, with 4 bases separating them. This CDR3 has 11 residues. CDR3 loop: CSVGSSYEQYF. CDR3 nucleotides: TGCAGCGTTGGGTCCTCCTACGAGCAGTACTTC.

The chain joins TRBV2 to TRBJ2-5; D remains ambiguous. V was clipped by 1 base and J by 3 bases, with 6 bases between them. This CDR3 spans 13 amino acids. The germline gives CDR1 SNHLY, CDR2 FYNNEI. For the CDR3, the DNA is TGTGCCAGCAGTGAAGAACGGGAAGAGACCCAGTACTTC. It codes for CASSEEREETQYF.

CDR3 sequence (DNA): TGCGCCAGCAAAGCGGGAGAGTCCTACGAGCAGTACTTC. Amino acid sequence: CASKAGESYEQYF. The chain uses TRBV10-2 and TRBJ2-7; 8 bases agree with TRBD2. CDR3 size: 13 residues. CDR1 is WSHSY, CDR2 SAAADI, per germline. Trimming at V came to 7 bases and at J to 1 base, leaving 3 bases not matched to a gene.

The rearrangement joins TRBV4-1 to TRBJ2-7; the D gene is possibly TRBD2 (5 bases). Germline V lookup: CDR1 MGHRA, CDR2 YSYEKL. CDR3 length equals 17 residues. The V end was cut by 5 bases, the J end by 0 bases, with 20 bases between. CDR3 residues: CASSKRYGVLHSYEQYF. The CDR3 region has the DNA TGCGCCAGCAGCAAAAGATACGGGGTCCTTCACTCCTACGAGCAGTACTTC.

This clone appeared once. The chain has TRBV4-1 and TRBJ1-5; no clear D. This CDR3 has 15 residues. The germline V gene encodes CDR1 MGHRA and CDR2 YSYEKL. Trimming removed 0 bases at V and 0 bases at J, with 6 bases between. This CDR3 is CASSQERYSNQPQHF. For the CDR3, the DNA is TGCGCCAGCAGCCAAGAGAGATATAGCAATCAGCCCCAGCATTTT.

The chain recombines TRBV7-3 with TRBJ2-1; 15 bases match TRBD2. Trimming took 4 bases from V and 0 from J; bases not matched to a gene: 1. Germline-derived CDR1 and CDR2 are SGHTA and FQGTGA. The CDR3 is made up of 17 amino acids. The CDR3 sequence: CASSWTSGGDSYNEQFF. The DNA of the CDR3 is TGTGCCAGCAGCTGGACTAGCGGGGGGGACTCCTACAATGAGCAGTTCTTC.

The rearrangement joins TRBV7-9 to TRBJ1-5, with D possibly TRBD1 on 6 matching bases. The CDR3 runs to 14 residues. From germline, CDR1 is SEHNR and CDR2 FQNEAQ (reference sequence). V gave up 3 bases and J gave up 3 bases, with 9 bases separating them. The CDR3 region has the DNA TGTGCCAGCAGCTTGGACAGCCACAATCAGCCCCAGCATTTT. Translation gives CASSLDSHNQPQHF.

This chain's CDR3 is CARRDRASYEQYF. DNA for the CDR3: TGTGCCAGGCGGGACAGGGCTTCCTACGAGCAGTACTTC. This sequence joins TRBV28 and TRBJ2-7; 9 positions match TRBD1. The germline CDR1 and CDR2 sequences are MDHEN and SYDVKM. There are 13 residues in the CDR3. V shed 9 bases and J 1 base; nucleotides not matched to a gene: 4.

The V gene is TRBV6-5, the J gene TRBJ2-7; 10 bases match TRBD2. V lost 6 bases and J lost 4; bases outside the gene matches: 9. The CDR3 is 15 amino acids. From germline, CDR1 is MNHEY and CDR2 SVGAGI. CDR3 coding DNA: TGTGCCAGCAGCCCGGGACTAGCGAGCGGATACGAGCAGTACTTC. Protein sequence: CASSPGLASGYEQYF.

The CDR3 DNA is TGTGCCAGCAGTTGGACTAAGTCGTTCACAGATACGCAGTATTTT. This codes for CASSWTKSFTDTQYF. V usage is TRBV2 and J usage is TRBJ2-3; D might be TRBD2 (6 bases). From germline, CDR1 is SNHLY and CDR2 FYNNEI. Trimming left V 5 bases short and J 2 bases short, with 14 bases between. CDR3 length: 15 residues. Full variable domain (missing parts from reference TRBV2 and TRBJ2-3): EPEVTQTPSHQVTQMGQEVILRCVPISNHLYFYWYRQILGQKVEFLVSFYNNEISEKSEIFDDQFSVERPDGSNFTLKIRSTKLEDSAMYFCASSWTKSFTDTQYFGPGTRLTVL.

The V gene is TRBV11-3, the J gene TRBJ2-1; D is ambiguous. The CDR3 runs to 13 residues. The germline gives CDR1 SGHNT, CDR2 YENEEA. V gave up 3 bases and J gave up 6 bases, with 9 bases separating them. Here the CDR3 DNA reads TGTGCCAGCAGCTTTACTCCCCTCAATGAGCAGTTCTTC. Residues: CASSFTPLNEQFF.

The chain couples TRBV15 to TRBJ1-1; D perhaps matches TRBD1 (6 bases). The length of the CDR3 is 16 residues. Germline values: CDR1 LNHNV, CDR2 YYDKDF (reference sequence). Trimming removed 0 bases from V and 3 bases from J, with 14 bases in between. The CDR3 sequence is CATSRDRLGGDTEAFF. CDR3 sequence (DNA): TGTGCCACCAGCAGAGACCGTCTAGGGGGGGACACTGAAGCTTTCTTT.

This chain uses TRBV4-1 with TRBJ2-7; D gene ambiguous. V lost 0 bases and J 6 bases, leaving 15 bases between the germline ends. Looked up from germline, CDR1 is MGHRA and CDR2 is YSYEKL. CDR3 size: 15 residues. As DNA, the CDR3 is TGCGCCAGCAGCCAAGACCCCGACTCCTTCCTCGAGCAGTACTTC. It specifies CASSQDPDSFLEQYF.

This clone was picked up a small number of times. A junction boundary mismatches the germline segment, possibly from a read error. Other nucleotide sequences in the sample specify the same CDR3. The gene calls are TRBV2 and TRBJ2-2; D tentatively reads TRBD1 or TRBD2 (5 bases each). Germline lookup yields CDR1 SNHLY and CDR2 FYNNEI. This CDR3 comprises 14 residues. This CDR3 reads CASSVTVNTGELFF. The CDR3 coding sequence is TGTGCCAGCAGCGTGACAGTCAACACCGGGGAGCTTTTTTTT.

This clone is a singleton in its sample. The rearrangement joins TRBV2 to TRBJ2-5; TRBD2 agrees at 8 bases. J lost 5 bases, V lost 4 bases, and 6 bases had no gene match. Germline lookup yields CDR1 SNHLY and CDR2 FYNNEI. The CDR3 is 14 residues long. CDR3 DNA: TGTGCCAGCAGTGTGGTGACTAGCGATGAGACCCAGTACTTC. Translating it yields CASSVVTSDETQYF.

The rearrangement links TRBV10-3 to TRBJ2-5; 11 bases agree with TRBD1. The CDR3 totals 15 residues. V dropped 5 bases and J dropped 5; count of bases not matched to a gene: 7. CDR1 and CDR2 from the germline V gene are ENHRY and SYGVKD. The CDR3 DNA sequence: TGTGCCATCAGTAAGGACAGGGGGCGCGGGGAGACCCAGTACTTC. It yields the protein CAISKDRGRGETQYF.

The rearrangement uses TRBV6-5 and TRBJ2-1, with TRBD1 matching over 10 bases. This CDR3 has 14 residues. Per germline, CDR1 MNHEY and CDR2 SVGAGI. J was trimmed by 7 bases and V by 10 bases; bases with no gene match: 10. CDR3 DNA: TGTGCCACCATAGGACAGGGGGTTAAGAATGAGCAGTTCTTC. Protein sequence: CATIGQGVKNEQFF.

The chain carries TRBV10-2 and TRBJ1-5, with D uncertain. Between the trimmed V and J ends, which lost 5 bases and 3 bases, there was a span of 11 bases. The CDR3 totals 14 residues. Germline CDR1 WSHSY, CDR2 SAAADI. The CDR3 is CASSRRRTNQPQHF. CDR3 nucleotides: TGCGCCAGCAGTCGACGGAGGACCAATCAGCCCCAGCATTTT.

The chain links TRBV4-1 to TRBJ2-2; D not resolved. The length of the CDR3 is 14 residues. The V end was cut by 2 bases, the J end by 5 bases, with 9 bases between. Germline V CDR1 and CDR2: MGHRA, YSYEKL. Here the CDR3 reads CASSQWTGTGELFF. The CDR3 nucleotides are TGCGCCAGCAGCCAATGGACCGGGACCGGGGAGCTGTTTTTT.